The 18 T cell receptor beta chains below all came from one sample that was sequenced in a study of T-cell reconstitution after alpha-beta-depleted transplantation in children (TCRdb year 2016). The sample's treatment or condition label, decoded: allogeneic hematopoietic cell transplantation with graft depleted of TCRalphabeta T cells and CD19 B cells. The receptor library was made with PCR. Sequenced using an Illumina HiSeq 2500. TCR library preparation used molecular barcoding, with unique molecular identifiers applied to normalize quantification of the TCRbeta repertoire. TCRdb handled the public reads itself, with Q25 trimming in fastp and clone calling in MiXCR, and kept productive beta chains. Identical CDR3 protein sequences are pooled into one entry, listed with their most common genes and DNA. The sample table contains around 250,000 distinct CDR3 sequences; only one count was recorded for roughly 8% of them. Almost 6.5% of the sample belongs to the ten largest clones.

The sample here was PBMCs, mostly from graft donor cells, taken 180 days after TCRalphabeta/CD19-depleted stem cell transplant. The receptors come from a male patient between 10 and 17 years old who had a stem cell transplant for acute lymphoblastic leukemia, so the T cells may come from the graft donor.

This clonotype occurred many times. The chain employs TRBV4-3 and TRBJ1-2, with 9 nucleotides matching TRBD1. Germline trimming cut 0 bases from V and 3 bases from J; bases unmatched to any gene: 5. Germline V gives CDR1 LGHNA, CDR2 YSLEER. The CDR3 spans 16 residues. The CDR3 spells CASSQEGTGWDYGYTF. DNA for the CDR3: TGCGCCAGCAGCCAAGAAGGGACAGGGTGGGACTATGGCTACACCTTC.

This clonotype was seen repeatedly, ten times or more. The V call is TRBV12-3 or TRBV12-4, the J call TRBJ2-7; no firm D call. The CDR3 sequence is 14 residues long. V was shortened by 4 bases and J by 2 bases, with 12 bases between the two germline ends. The CDR3 is CASSYIVTAYEQYF. The CDR3 region has the DNA TGTGCCAGCAGTTATATAGTTACGGCCTACGAGCAGTACTTC.

V usage is TRBV27 and J usage is TRBJ2-2, with D perhaps TRBD2 (6 bases). The CDR3 loop spans 15 amino acids. Trimming took off 3 bases at V and 1 base at J, with 9 bases between the two ends. Germline loops: CDR1 MNHEY, CDR2 SMNVEV (reference sequence). The CDR3 loop is CASSFGLLNTGELFF. The DNA for the CDR3 is TGTGCCAGCAGTTTTGGACTACTGAACACCGGGGAGCTGTTTTTT.

This clonotype came up many times. The J gene is TRBJ2-7, the V gene TRBV20-1; 7 nucleotides match TRBD2. Germline loops: CDR1 DFQATT, CDR2 SNEGSKA (reference sequence). This CDR3 contains 15 residues. V dropped 0 bases and J dropped 7; count of bases not matched to a gene: 12. CDR3 DNA: TGCAGTGCTAGAGATCCCCTTGGGGGGGGGTGGGAGCAGTACTTC. The encoded protein is CSARDPLGGGWEQYF.

This clonotype was recorded many times. The chain carries TRBV19 and TRBJ1-1; the D gene is possibly TRBD1 (6 bases). The CDR3 sequence is 12 residues long. Germline CDR1 is LNHDA and CDR2 is SQIVND (reference sequence). V was shortened by 10 bases and J by 1 base, with 10 bases between the two germline ends. The CDR3 nucleotides are TGTGCCACTCAGGACAGGAACACTGAAGCTTTCTTT. This sequence encodes CATQDRNTEAFF.

Comments on this clonotype: This may come from a read error, since a much larger clone is one base off. The chain employs TRBV6-2 or TRBV6-3 and TRBJ2-5, with D maybe TRBD2 (6 bases). Per germline, CDR1 MNHEY and CDR2 SVGEGT. The CDR3 spans 14 residues. V was clipped by 6 bases and J by 5 bases, with 16 bases between them. CDR3: CASSWIGSFETQYF. CDR3 in DNA: TGTGCCAGCAGCTGGATCGGGAGTTTCGAGACCCAGTACTTC.

This clonotype has ten or more counts. The V gene is TRBV9, the J gene TRBJ1-1; a possible D gene is TRBD1 (5 bases). V lost 0 bases to trimming and J lost 7 bases, with 16 bases between them. The CDR3 is 15 amino acids. Germline values: CDR1 SGDLS, CDR2 YYNGEE. The CDR3 region is CASSVGVRGTGEAFF. CDR3 sequence (DNA): TGTGCCAGCAGCGTAGGGGTTCGAGGGACCGGTGAAGCTTTCTTT. Together with reference TRBV9 and TRBJ1-1, the CDR3 gives the full variable domain: DSGVTQTPKHLITATGQRVTLRCSPRSGDLSVYWYQQSLDQGLQFLIQYYNGEERAKGNILERFSAQQFPDLHSELNLSSLELGDSALYFCASSVGVRGTGEAFFGQGTRLTVV.

This clonotype was observed at least ten times. The V call is TRBV12-3 or TRBV12-4, the J call TRBJ2-3; 9 positions match TRBD1. There are 15 residues in the CDR3. V lost 3 bases to trimming and J lost 5 bases; unmatched junction nucleotides: 6. As DNA, the CDR3 is TGTGCCAGCAGTTTCCGGGACAGGGCGATAGATACGCAGTATTTT. Translated: CASSFRDRAIDTQYF.

This clonotype was seen ten or more times. The chain has TRBV3-1 and TRBJ2-7, with D possibly being TRBD2 (5 bases). Germline V lookup: CDR1 LGHDT, CDR2 YNNKEL (reference sequence). Trimming cost V 0 bases and J 0 bases, with 12 bases left between them. CDR3 length equals 16 residues. The CDR3 bases are TGTGCCAGCAGCCAAGATCGGGGTCCCCCCTCCTACGAGCAGTACTTC. This codes for CASSQDRGPPSYEQYF.

This clonotype was seen repeatedly, ten times or more. CDR3 in DNA: TGTGCCAGCAGCCAAGATTCAAGCGGGGCAACAGATACGCAGTATTTT. Its translation: CASSQDSSGATDTQYF. The rearrangement joins TRBV4-2 to TRBJ2-3; 7 bases match TRBD2. V dropped 0 bases and J dropped 3; count of bases not matched to a gene: 6. Germline V gene data show CDR1 as LGHNA and CDR2 as YNFKEQ. CDR3 size: 16 residues.

This clonotype has just a few counts. The J gene is TRBJ1-5, the V gene TRBV19, with D possibly being TRBD1 (6 bases). V lost 6 bases and J 0 bases, leaving 15 bases between the germline ends. CDR1 and CDR2 from the germline V gene are LNHDA and SQIVND (reference sequence). CDR3 length: 16 amino acids. In nucleotides, the CDR3 is TGTGCCAGTAGCCCCCGGACAGATTTTAGCAATCAGCCCCAGCATTTT. Protein sequence: CASSPRTDFSNQPQHF.

This clonotype was seen ten or more times. CDR3 DNA: TGTGCCAGCAGCTTAGGAAGTGGCTACACCTTC. This codes for CASSLGSGYTF. This rearrangement joins TRBV7-8 to TRBJ1-2; no clear D gene. The germline V gene encodes CDR1 SGHVS and CDR2 FQNEAQ. This CDR3 contains 11 residues. Trimming left V 1 base short and J 7 bases short, with 4 bases between.

In its sample, this clonotype was seen many times. The genes are TRBV20-1 and TRBJ2-2, with 9 bases lining up with TRBD1. This CDR3 is 17 amino acids long. CDR1 and CDR2 from the germline V gene are DFQATT and SNEGSKA (reference sequence). The V and J ends lost 0 bases and 0 bases, in that order; junction bases with no gene match: 5. The CDR3 loop is CSARDGRQGANTGELFF. The CDR3 bases are TGCAGTGCTAGAGATGGGAGACAGGGGGCGAACACCGGGGAGCTGTTTTTT.

This clonotype came up many times. The chain is built from TRBV27 and TRBJ2-5, with D possibly matching TRBD2 (6 bases). This CDR3 comprises 15 residues. The V gene lost 4 bases and the J gene lost 4 bases, with 16 bases spanning the gap. Germline CDR1 reads MNHEY; CDR2 reads SMNVEV (reference sequence). CDR3 residues: CASSSWTRGGETQYF. CDR3 in DNA: TGTGCCAGCAGTTCCTGGACTCGGGGAGGAGAGACCCAGTACTTC.

This clonotype came up many times. The rearrangement links TRBV12-3 or TRBV12-4 to TRBJ1-4, with D uncertain. The V end was cut by 5 bases, the J end by 8 bases, with 15 bases between. This CDR3 region has 14 residues. In DNA form, the CDR3 reads TGTGCCAGCAGTCTCCGGGCCCTTCCCGAAAAACTGTTTTTT. Protein: CASSLRALPEKLFF.

This clonotype has at least ten counts. The V and J genes are TRBV6-5 and TRBJ1-1; D not resolved. The V gene lost 2 bases and the J gene lost 1 base, with 11 bases spanning the gap. In germline, CDR1 is MNHEY, CDR2 SVGAGI. The length of the CDR3 is 15 residues. In DNA, the CDR3 is TGTGCCAGCAGTTACGGTGGGATACCGAACACTGAAGCTTTCTTT. Protein: CASSYGGIPNTEAFF.

Many counts were recorded for this clonotype. The chain is built from TRBV11-2 and TRBJ1-5; no definite D call. Germline values: CDR1 SGHAT, CDR2 FQNNGV. The CDR3 has 13 amino acids. Trimming stripped 4 bases from V and 5 bases from J, with 9 bases between. CDR3: CASSWDKDQPQHF. CDR3 DNA sequence: TGTGCCAGCAGCTGGGATAAGGATCAGCCCCAGCATTTT.

In its sample, this clonotype was seen many times. The J gene is TRBJ1-3, the V gene TRBV14; D uncertain. The CDR3 contains 17 residues. V was trimmed by 3 bases and J by 0 bases, leaving 15 bases between them. From germline, CDR1 is SGHDN and CDR2 FVKESK. The CDR3, as DNA: TGTGCCAGCAGCCACCGGACTTTTCAGGACTCTGGAAACACCATATATTTT. Protein product: CASSHRTFQDSGNTIYF.